This T cell receptor beta chain appears in the sequencing data of a study of blood T cell repertoires in COVID-19. TCRdb keeps only in-frame clones here, not all; method: immunoSEQ multiplex PCR. Altogether under 110,000 clones are present, around 75% being singletons, with the ten largest covering around 0.92%. The CDR3 is 13 residues long. CDR1 KGHSH and CDR2 LQKENI come from the germline V gene. J was trimmed by 8 bases and V by 3 bases; bases with no gene match: 4. The table lists this clone with a count of one. The sequence came from a human donor with acute or convalescent COVID-19. The donor label of this sample is uncertain. The chain couples TRBV18 to TRBJ1-1; 9 positions agree with TRBD1. Sequenced material: peripheral blood. As DNA, the CDR3 is TGTGCCAGCTCACCGACGGGACAGGGCGAAGCTTTCTTT. Protein: CASSPTGQGEAFF.